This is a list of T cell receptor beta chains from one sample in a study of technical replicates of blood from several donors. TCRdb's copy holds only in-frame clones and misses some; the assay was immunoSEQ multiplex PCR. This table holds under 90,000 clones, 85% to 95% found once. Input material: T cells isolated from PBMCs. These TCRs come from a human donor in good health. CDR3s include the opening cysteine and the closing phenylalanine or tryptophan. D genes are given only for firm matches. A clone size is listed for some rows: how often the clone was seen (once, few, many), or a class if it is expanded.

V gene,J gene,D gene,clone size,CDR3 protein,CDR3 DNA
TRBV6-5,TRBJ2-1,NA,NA,CASSYRSGTSYNEQFF,TGTGCCAGCAGTTACCGCTCCGGGACATCTTACAATGAGCAGTTCTTC
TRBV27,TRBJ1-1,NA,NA,CASSSLLAGGMNTEAFF,TGTGCCAGCAGTTCCCTCCTAGCGGGTGGCATGAACACTGAAGCTTTCTTT
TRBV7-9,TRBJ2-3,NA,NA,CASSLGVRDTQYF,TGTGCCAGCAGCTTAGGTGTCAGAGATACGCAGTATTTT
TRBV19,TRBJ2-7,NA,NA,CATRPRQTYEQYF,TGTGCCACGCGGCCGAGACAGACTTACGAGCAGTACTTC
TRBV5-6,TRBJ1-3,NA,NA,CASSLLRAGSKTGNTIYF,TGTGCCAGCAGCTTGCTCAGGGCAGGGTCAAAGACTGGAAACACCATATATTTT
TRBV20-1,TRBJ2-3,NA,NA,CSASFAAQYF,TGCAGTGCTAGTTTCGCGGCGCAGTATTTT
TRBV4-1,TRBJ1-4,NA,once,CASSHPGAPNEKLFF,TGCGCCAGCAGCCACCCAGGGGCCCCTAATGAAAAACTGTTTTTT
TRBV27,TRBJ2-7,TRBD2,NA,CASSFRAGAYEQYF,TGTGCCAGCAGTTTTCGAGCGGGGGCCTACGAGCAGTACTTC
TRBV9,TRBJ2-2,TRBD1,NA,CASSVGQGTYTGELFF,TGTGCCAGCAGCGTAGGACAGGGGACCTACACCGGGGAGCTGTTTTTT
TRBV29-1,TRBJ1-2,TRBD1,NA,CSVADRGQHGYTF,TGCAGCGTTGCTGACAGGGGGCAACATGGCTACACCTTC
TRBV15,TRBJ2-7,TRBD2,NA,CACAGVLREQYF,TGTGCCTGCGCGGGAGTCCTCCGCGAGCAGTACTTC
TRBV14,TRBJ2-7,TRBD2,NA,CASSAGLAGYEQYF,TGTGCCAGCAGCGCGGGACTAGCGGGTTACGAGCAGTACTTC
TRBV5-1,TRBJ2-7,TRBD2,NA,CASSWTSGSEQYF,TGCGCCAGCAGCTGGACTAGCGGGAGCGAGCAGTACTTC
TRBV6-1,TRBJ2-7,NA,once,CASSVGHLYEQYF,TGTGCCAGCAGTGTTGGGCACCTCTACGAGCAGTACTTC
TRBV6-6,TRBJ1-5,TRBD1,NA,CASSGQGQGNQPQHF,TGTGCCAGCAGCGGACAGGGACAAGGCAATCAGCCCCAGCATTTT
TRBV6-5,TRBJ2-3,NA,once,CASSPATRGDTQYF,TGTGCCAGCAGCCCGGCGACTAGAGGGGATACGCAGTATTTT
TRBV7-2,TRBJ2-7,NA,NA,CASSPTRTYEQYF,TGTGCCAGCAGCCCGACTCGGACCTACGAGCAGTACTTC
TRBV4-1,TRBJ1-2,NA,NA,CASSHGYRDYGYTF,TGCGCCAGCAGCCACGGGTACAGGGACTATGGCTACACCTTC
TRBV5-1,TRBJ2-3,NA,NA,CASSLGKLRGHKTSTDTQYF,TGCGCCAGCAGCTTGGGGAAATTGCGGGGGCACAAGACTAGCACAGATACGCAGTATTTT
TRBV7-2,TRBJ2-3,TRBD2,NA,CASSRGLAGVDTQYF,TGTGCCAGCAGCCGTGGACTAGCGGGAGTCGATACGCAGTATTTT
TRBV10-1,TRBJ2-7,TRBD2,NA,CASDITERAAGVSSYEQYF,TGCGCCAGTGACATTACAGAACGTGCAGCGGGAGTGAGCTCCTACGAGCAGTACTTC
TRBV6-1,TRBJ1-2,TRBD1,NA,CASSERERDRGYINYGYTF,TGTGCCAGCAGTGAAAGGGAGAGGGACAGGGGTTATATTAACTATGGCTACACCTTC
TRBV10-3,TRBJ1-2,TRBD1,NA,CAISEGQGAFFGYTF,TGTGCCATCAGTGAGGGACAGGGGGCTTTCTTCGGCTACACCTTC
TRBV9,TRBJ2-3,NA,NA,CASSVGVGGPSTDTQYF,TGTGCCAGCAGCGTAGGGGTCGGGGGACCAAGCACAGATACGCAGTATTTT
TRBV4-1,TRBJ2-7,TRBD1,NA,CASSQGGTGGFLRDF,TGCGCCAGCAGCCAAGGTGGGACAGGGGGCTTCTTAAGGGACTTC
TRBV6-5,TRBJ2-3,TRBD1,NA,CASSYGDRVTDTQYF,TGTGCCAGCAGTTACGGGGACAGAGTCACAGATACGCAGTATTTT
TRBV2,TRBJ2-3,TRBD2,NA,CASRTPGRGTRSDTQYF,TGTGCCAGCAGGACCCCCGGGAGGGGTACTAGGTCAGATACGCAGTATTTT
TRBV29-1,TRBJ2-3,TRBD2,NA,CSVLPPIRQREEITDTQYF,TGCAGCGTACTACCCCCGATCCGTCAGCGGGAGGAAATCACAGATACGCAGTATTTT
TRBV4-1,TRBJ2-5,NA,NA,CASSQNAGIQETQYF,TGCGCCAGCAGCCAAAACGCAGGGATTCAAGAGACCCAGTACTTC
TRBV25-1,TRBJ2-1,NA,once,CASSSNRVGDEQFF,TGTGCCAGCAGTTCGAACAGGGTAGGTGATGAGCAGTTCTTC
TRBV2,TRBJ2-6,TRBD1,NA,CASRDRVFGANVLTF,TGTGCCAGCAGGGACAGGGTTTTTGGGGCCAACGTCCTGACTTTC
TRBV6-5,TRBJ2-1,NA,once,CASSPKGVYNEQFF,TGTGCCAGCAGTCCTAAGGGGGTTTACAATGAGCAGTTCTTC
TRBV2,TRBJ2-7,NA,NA,CASSGGGATSYEQYF,TGTGCCAGCAGTGGAGGGGGGGCGACCTCCTACGAGCAGTACTTC
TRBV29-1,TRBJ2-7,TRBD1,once,CSVDGTGVYEQYF,TGCAGCGTTGATGGGACAGGGGTCTACGAGCAGTACTTC
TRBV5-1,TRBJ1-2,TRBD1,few,CASRGTGMLAGGYTF,TGCGCCAGCAGGGGGACAGGGATGCTCGCTGGTGGCTACACCTTC
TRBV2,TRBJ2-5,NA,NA,CASSEAGDPQYF,TGTGCCAGCAGTGAAGCCGGAGACCCCCAGTACTTC
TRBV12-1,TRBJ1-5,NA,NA,CASSFAIENWHF,TGTGCCAGCAGCTTTGCGATAGAGAACTGGCATTTT
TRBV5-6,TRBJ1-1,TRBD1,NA,CASSLRTGNTEAFF,TGTGCCAGCAGCTTGCGGACAGGGAACACTGAAGCTTTCTTT